The entry below describes one T cell receptor (beta chain). The antigen remains unidentified. This sample is part of a study of T cell responses to AZD1222 COVID-19 vaccine. Whole-study context: The analysis combined second doses at about 4 or about 12 weeks. General study results and limits: A mostly white British donor set with more females was recruited, and clonal diversity was possibly underestimated. Repertoires were collected only later (after the peak T cell response had occurred). Seropositivity was recorded at baseline in only six AZD1222 recipients.

The protocol was immunoSEQ multiplex PCR, while the TCRdb copy is restricted to in-frame clones and leaves out a portion. This sample carries 120,000 or so clones, around 85% of them seen once, and the ten largest clones take 5.5% to 8%. The CDR3 is 15 amino acids. The germline gives CDR1 MDHEN, CDR2 SYDVKM. The V gene lost 5 bases and the J gene lost 0 bases, with 13 bases spanning the gap. The material sequenced was peripheral blood, taken on day 0 of AZD1222 vaccination. The rearrangement links TRBV28 to TRBJ1-2, with D maybe TRBD1 (5 bases). This TCR derives from an adult in good health. The CDR3, as DNA: TGTGCCAGCAGTCCCGGCGGGGGGACTAACTATGGCTACACCTTC. It yields the protein CASSPGGGTNYGYTF.